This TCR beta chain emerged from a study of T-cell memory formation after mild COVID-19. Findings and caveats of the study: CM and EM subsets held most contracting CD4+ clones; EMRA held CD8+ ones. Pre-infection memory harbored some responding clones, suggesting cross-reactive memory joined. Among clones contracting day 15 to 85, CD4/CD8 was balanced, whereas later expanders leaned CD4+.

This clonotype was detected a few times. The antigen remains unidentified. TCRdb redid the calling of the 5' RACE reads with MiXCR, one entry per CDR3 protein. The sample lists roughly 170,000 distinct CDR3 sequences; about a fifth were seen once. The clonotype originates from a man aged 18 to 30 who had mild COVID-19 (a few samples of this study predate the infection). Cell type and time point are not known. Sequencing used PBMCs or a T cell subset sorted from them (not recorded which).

The CDR3 is CASSQDWGISYGYTF. CDR3 DNA sequence: TGCGCCAGCAGCCAAGATTGGGGGATTTCGTATGGCTACACCTTC. The chain uses TRBV4-3 and TRBJ1-2, with D possibly being TRBD1 (5 bases). V lost 0 bases, J lost 5 bases, and 13 bases lay in between. From germline, CDR1 is LGHNA and CDR2 YSLEER. The CDR3 totals 15 residues.